What follows describes a single T cell receptor (beta chain). The antigen is not known. This entry belongs to a study of regulatory T cells in long-lasting Graves disease. Study-level background: Graves' patients with a new diagnosis had received antithyroid drugs under 3 months. The study's findings and limits: Patients with persistent disease showed a bias toward TRBV28, TRBJ1-2 and TRBJ2-5.

This CDR3 spans 19 amino acids. The germline CDR1 and CDR2 sequences are MDHEN and SYDVKM. V lost 5 bases to trimming and J lost 7 bases; unmatched junction nucleotides: 20. CDR3 regions were amplified by Arm-PCR using iRepertoire HTBI primers to build TCR beta libraries. Each CDR3 protein is one row after TCRdb ran MiXCR on the multiplex PCR reads. Here the sample spans about 380,000 distinct CDR3 sequences, about 14% being singletons. Indicated time point: newly diagnosed GD, antithyroid drugs for less than 3 months. PBMCs provided the RNA from which the TCR library was made. Specimen: peripheral blood mononuclear cells (PBMCs), collected at new diagnosis, from a patient treated with antithyroid drugs. This sequence joins TRBV28 and TRBJ2-1; 10 bases are shared with TRBD1. The clonotype comes from a female donor with Graves disease. CDR3 DNA sequence: TGTGCCAGCAGTACAACCGGGACAGGGGATGGGCTAGCGGGTAATGAGCAGTTCTTC. Translation: CASSTTGTGDGLAGNEQFF. Full variable domain (outside the CDR3, taken from reference TRBV28 and TRBJ2-1): DVKVTQSSRYLVKRTGEKVFLECVQDMDHENMFWYRQDPGLGLRLIYFSYDVKMKEKGDIPEGYSVSREKKERFSLILESASTNQTSMYLCASSTTGTGDGLAGNEQFFGPGTRLTVL.